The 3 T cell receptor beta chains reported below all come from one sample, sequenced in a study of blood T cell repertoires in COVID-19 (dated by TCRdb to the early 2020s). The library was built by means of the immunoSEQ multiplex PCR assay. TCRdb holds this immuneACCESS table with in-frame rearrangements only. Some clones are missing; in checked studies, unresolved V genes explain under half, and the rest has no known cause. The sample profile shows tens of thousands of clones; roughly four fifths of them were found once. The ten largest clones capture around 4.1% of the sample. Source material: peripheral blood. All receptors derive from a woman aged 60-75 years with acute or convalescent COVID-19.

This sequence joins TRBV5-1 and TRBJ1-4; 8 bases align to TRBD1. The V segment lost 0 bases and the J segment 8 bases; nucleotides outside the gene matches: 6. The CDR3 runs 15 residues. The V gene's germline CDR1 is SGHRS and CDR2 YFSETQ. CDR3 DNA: TGCGCCAGCAGCTTGGGTGGACAGGGAAGAGAAAAACTGTTTTTT. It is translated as CASSLGGQGREKLFF.

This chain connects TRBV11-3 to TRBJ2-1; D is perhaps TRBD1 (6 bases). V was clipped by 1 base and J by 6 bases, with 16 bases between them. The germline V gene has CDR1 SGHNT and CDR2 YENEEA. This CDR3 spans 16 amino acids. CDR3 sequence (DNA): TGTGCCAGCAGCTTAGGAGGGACAAGGGGGTCCAATGAGCAGTTCTTC. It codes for CASSLGGTRGSNEQFF.

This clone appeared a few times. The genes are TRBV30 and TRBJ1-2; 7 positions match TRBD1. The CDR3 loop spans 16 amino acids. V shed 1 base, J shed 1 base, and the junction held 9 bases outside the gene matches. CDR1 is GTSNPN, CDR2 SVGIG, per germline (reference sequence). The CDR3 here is CAWSEPGTVYNYGYTF. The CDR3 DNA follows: TGTGCCTGGAGTGAACCGGGGACAGTTTATAACTATGGCTACACCTTC.